This entry lists 10 T cell receptor beta chains sequenced from one sample in a study of CD8 T cells in ankylosing spondylitis. TCRdb re-called the 5' RACE reads through MiXCR, storing one row per CDR3 protein. This sample carries fewer than 400,000 distinct CDR3 sequences, about 15% of them seen once, and the ten largest clones take 1.1%. The sequenced sample was blood, either unsorted or a sorted T cell fraction (not recorded which). The receptor source for this set is a male donor with ankylosing spondylitis or in good health (not recorded which).

The J gene is TRBJ1-2, the V gene TRBV12-3 or TRBV12-4; D unclear. V lost 3 bases and J 8 bases, leaving 16 bases between the germline ends. The CDR3 extends over 14 amino acids. This CDR3 is CASSLAGQAGGYTF. CDR3 nucleotides: TGTGCCAGCAGTTTGGCCGGCCAGGCAGGAGGCTACACCTTC.

V and J are TRBV7-8 and TRBJ1-5, with D hard to call. CDR3 length: 14 amino acids. V was pared by 5 bases and J by 4 bases, with 12 bases between. Germline V gives CDR1 SGHVS, CDR2 FQNEAQ. CDR3 residues: CASSPGRNNQPQHF. The CDR3 DNA reads TGTGCCAGCAGCCCCGGACGGAATAATCAGCCCCAGCATTTT. The full variable domain, completed using reference TRBV7-8 and TRBJ1-5, is GAGVSQSPRYKVAKRGQDVALRCDPISGHVSLFWYQQALGQGPEFLTYFQNEAQLDKSGLPSDRFFAERPEGSVSTLKIQRTQQEDSAVYLCASSPGRNNQPQHFGDGTRLSIL.

This clonotype was seen a handful of times. V and J are TRBV6-1 and TRBJ1-4; 8 bases line up with TRBD1. The CDR3 is 13 amino acids. Germline V gene sequence: CDR1 MNHNS, CDR2 SASEGT. Trimming removed 8 bases from V and 5 bases from J; junction bases left unmatched: 4. CDR3 loop: CASRRDRNEKLFF. The CDR3 bases are TGTGCCAGCCGAAGGGACAGGAATGAAAAACTGTTTTTT.

This chain joins TRBV3-1 and TRBJ2-3, with a tentative D call TRBD2 (6 bases). CDR1 is LGHDT and CDR2 is YNNKEL in the germline V gene (reference sequence). The CDR3 runs 17 residues. V was trimmed by 1 base and J by 2 bases, leaving 16 bases between them. The chain's CDR3 is CASSQGGTGAITDTQYF. The CDR3 DNA reads TGTGCCAGCAGCCAAGGAGGGACTGGCGCCATCACAGATACGCAGTATTTT.

This clonotype was counted only a few times. V is TRBV4-1 and J is TRBJ2-7; 13 bases match TRBD2. The trim removed 0 bases at V and 5 bases at J, leaving 13 bases unmatched. CDR3 length equals 19 residues. CDR1 and CDR2 from the germline V gene are MGHRA and YSYEKL. The CDR3 coding sequence is TGCGCCAGCAGCCAAGATTTTGATTATGCGGGACTAGCGGGAAACGAGCAGTACTTC. Translated, it gives CASSQDFDYAGLAGNEQYF.

Only a few counts were recorded for this clonotype. This chain connects TRBV2 to TRBJ2-2; D is undetermined. Germline loops: CDR1 SNHLY, CDR2 FYNNEI. The CDR3 spans 13 residues. V lost 4 bases and J lost 7, with 10 bases in between. CDR3 amino acids: CASSARSIGELFF. Written as DNA, the CDR3 is TGTGCCAGCAGTGCGAGATCGATCGGGGAGCTGTTTTTT.

This clonotype has more than one count but fewer than ten. The chain couples TRBV7-6 to TRBJ2-7; D is undetermined. Trimming removed 3 bases at V and 4 bases at J, with 7 bases between. The CDR3 consists of 12 residues. Germline CDR1 is SGHVS and CDR2 is FNYEAQ. The CDR3 DNA reads as TGTGCCAGCAGCTTGAACCCATACGAGCAGTACTTC. Translating it yields CASSLNPYEQYF.

The CDR3 sequence: CASSGLRDRGSYEQYF. The DNA of the CDR3 is TGTGCCAGCAGTGGACTCCGGGACAGGGGATCCTACGAGCAGTACTTC. The chain recombines TRBV6-1 with TRBJ2-7; TRBD1 aligns across 10 bases. Germline V gene data show CDR1 as MNHNS and CDR2 as SASEGT. Trimming at V came to 4 bases and at J to 1 base, leaving 7 bases not matched to a gene. The length of the CDR3 is 16 residues.

The sample holds many counts of this clonotype. The chain recombines TRBV5-1 with TRBJ1-1, with D maybe TRBD1 (5 bases). The CDR3 is 14 residues long. CDR1 and CDR2 (germline): SGHRS, YFSETQ. The V end was cut by 3 bases, the J end by 10 bases, with 19 bases between. The CDR3 spells CASSSTVGVVLAFF. Here the CDR3 DNA reads TGCGCCAGCAGCTCTACAGTGGGGGTTGTATTAGCTTTCTTT.

This clonotype turned up a few times. The V and J genes are TRBV11-2 and TRBJ1-1; D uncertain. This CDR3 contains 13 residues. Germline V lookup: CDR1 SGHAT, CDR2 FQNNGV. Trimming removed 4 bases at V and 8 bases at J, with 14 bases between. CDR3 sequence (DNA): TGTGCCAGCAGCTCCCCCGTGAATACAGAAGCTTTCTTT. Amino acids: CASSSPVNTEAFF. Supplemented by reference TRBV11-2 and TRBJ1-1, the full variable domain reads EAGVAQSPRYKIIEKRQSVAFWCNPISGHATLYWYQQILGQGPKLLIQFQNNGVVDDSQLPKDRFSAERLKGVDSTLKIQPAKLEDSAVYLCASSSPVNTEAFFGQGTRLTVV.